A selection of T cell receptor beta chains follows, all from one sample in a study of HIV-infected children after antiretroviral therapy interruption. TCRdb ran MiXCR on the 3' RACE reads and lists one entry per CDR3 protein. The data hold 90,000 or so distinct CDR3 sequences, with 6.9% observed a single time. Sequenced material: CD45RA+ CD4+ T cells from PBMCs, pooled from several time points, taken from a donor given antiretroviral therapy, either interrupted or continuous. Every receptor here comes from a pool of human donors with HIV. Both conserved end residues are part of each CDR3. Each record gives: J gene, V gene, clone size, D gene, CDR3 protein, CDR3 DNA. The D gene is left open where the match is weak. The size of a clone is reported for some rows only, either as once, few or many, or as a class for expanded clones.

>TRBJ2-2|TRBV6-1|many|NA
CASSEVAHTGELFF
TGTGCCAGCAGTGAAGTAGCTCACACCGGGGAGCTGTTTTTT
>TRBJ1-6|TRBV21-1|NA|NA
CASRRDSFNSPIHF
TGTGCCAGCAGACGGGACAGCTTTAATTCACCCATCCACTTT
>TRBJ2-5|TRBV2|few|TRBD1
CASSGGTGSNRETQYF
TGTGCCAGCAGTGGGGGGACAGGATCAAATAGGGAGACCCAGTACTTC
>TRBJ1-2|TRBV29-1|few|TRBD1
CSVVIWGTAYGYTF
TGCAGCGTTGTAATTTGGGGGACAGCCTATGGCTACACCTTC
>TRBJ2-1|TRBV7-2|many|TRBD2
CASSFASGNYNEQFF
TGTGCCAGCAGCTTCGCTAGCGGGAACTACAATGAGCAGTTCTTC
>TRBJ1-1|TRBV9|many|NA
CASSVVPGNTEAFF
TGTGCCAGCAGCGTAGTCCCGGGGAACACTGAAGCTTTCTTT
>TRBJ1-3|TRBV10-3|many|NA
CAIREEAGNTIYF
TGTGCCATCAGGGAGGAGGCTGGAAACACCATATATTTT
>TRBJ1-4|TRBV28|many|NA
CASSTPSTNEKLFF
TGTGCCAGCAGCACCCCCTCAACTAATGAAAAACTGTTTTTT
>TRBJ2-7|TRBV6-2/TRBV6-3|NA|NA
CASSSRVSNEQYF
TGTGCCAGCAGTTCCAGGGTTTCCAACGAGCAGTACTTC
>TRBJ2-1|TRBV20-1|many|NA
CSAAAAGSTYNEQFF
TGCAGTGCCGCCGCGGCAGGGAGCACCTACAATGAGCAGTTCTTC
>TRBJ1-1|TRBV7-1|NA|NA
CASSPTAHRNTEAFF
TGTGCCAGCAGCCCTACCGCCCACAGGAACACTGAAGCTTTCTTT
>TRBJ1-3|TRBV4-1|many|NA
CASSQDVTGSGNTIYF
TGCGCCAGCAGCCAAGATGTGACTGGCTCTGGAAACACCATATATTTT
>TRBJ2-3|TRBV20-1|many|NA
CSATINTDTQYF
TGCAGTGCTACTATCAACACAGATACGCAGTATTTT
>TRBJ2-3|TRBV7-9|few|TRBD1
CASSSRDRSQYF
TGTGCCAGCAGCTCCCGGGACAGATCGCAGTATTTT
>TRBJ2-1|TRBV7-3|few|NA
CASSLRGGTYNEQFF
TGTGCCAGCAGCTTACGCGGGGGCACATACAATGAGCAGTTCTTC
>TRBJ1-2|TRBV3-1|NA|NA
CASSQDAFLSYGYTF
TGTGCCAGCAGCCAAGATGCCTTTCTTTCTTATGGCTACACCTTC
>TRBJ2-2|TRBV6-1|NA|NA
CASRWAANTGELFF
TGTGCCAGCAGGTGGGCAGCTAACACCGGGGAGCTGTTTTTT
>TRBJ1-3|TRBV12-3/TRBV12-4|many|NA
CASSFEPLSGNTIYF
TGTGCCAGCAGTTTCGAGCCACTCTCTGGAAACACCATATATTTT
>TRBJ2-3|TRBV19|few|NA
CASSISGTSTDTQYF
TGTGCCAGTAGTATCTCCGGGACAAGCACAGATACGCAGTATTTT
>TRBJ1-2|TRBV3-1|many|TRBD1
CASSRGYYRGGDYGYTF
TGTGCCAGCAGCCGGGGCTATTACAGGGGAGGAGACTATGGCTACACCTTC
>TRBJ1-1|TRBV21-1|many|NA
CASSKSKPKTGVNTEAFF
TGTGCCAGCAGCAAAAGTAAGCCGAAAACAGGGGTGAACACTGAAGCTTTCTTT
>TRBJ2-7|TRBV13|many|NA
CASSFTGMVQYF
TGTGCCAGCAGCTTTACAGGGATGGTTCAGTACTTC
>TRBJ2-1|TRBV20-1|many|NA
CSARRDYNEQFF
TGCAGTGCTAGAAGGGACTACAATGAGCAGTTCTTC
>TRBJ1-1|TRBV5-1|NA|NA
CASSLNQANTEAFF
TGCGCCAGCAGCTTGAACCAGGCGAACACTGAAGCTTTCTTT
>TRBJ2-1|TRBV21-1|many|NA
CASSFTSGRSPSSYNEQFF
TGTGCCAGCAGCTTTACTAGCGGGAGATCCCCAAGCTCCTACAATGAGCAGTTCTTC
>TRBJ1-1|TRBV5-1|many|TRBD1
CASSFTGVETEAFF
TGCGCCAGCAGCTTTACAGGGGTTGAAACTGAAGCTTTCTTT
>TRBJ1-5|TRBV19|many|NA
CASSAMTGNQPQHF
TGTGCCAGTAGTGCCATGACGGGCAATCAGCCCCAGCATTTT
>TRBJ2-3|TRBV6-1|many|NA
CASSVSTDTQYF
TGTGCCAGCAGTGTGAGCACAGATACGCAGTATTTT
>TRBJ2-3|TRBV5-1|NA|NA
CASSQDRDEDTQYF
TGCGCCAGCAGCCAAGATCGCGATGAAGATACGCAGTATTTT
>TRBJ2-7|TRBV5-4|many|NA
CASSLDAHSSYEQYF
TGTGCCAGCAGCTTGGATGCGCACAGTTCCTACGAGCAGTACTTC
>TRBJ2-7|TRBV27|few|NA
CASSTPDRSSYEQYF
TGTGCCAGCAGTACCCCTGACAGGAGCTCCTACGAGCAGTACTTC
>TRBJ1-2|TRBV5-1|NA|NA
CASSQGQLRNGGYTF
TGCGCCAGCAGCCAAGGACAGTTACGTAACGGTGGCTACACCTTC
>TRBJ2-1|TRBV19|many|TRBD1
CASSIRDRGGYNEQFF
TGTGCCAGTAGTATTCGGGACAGGGGGGGCTACAATGAGCAGTTCTTC
>TRBJ1-2|TRBV29-1|many|TRBD1
CSVGQGNYGYTF
TGCAGCGTTGGACAGGGGAACTATGGCTACACCTTC
>TRBJ2-4|TRBV14|many|TRBD1
CASSLGQNLAKNIQYF
TGTGCCAGCAGCCTGGGACAGAACCTAGCCAAAAACATTCAGTACTTC
>TRBJ2-2|TRBV15|NA|TRBD1
CATRDRGLHTGELFF
TGTGCCACCAGAGACAGGGGGCTTCACACCGGGGAGCTGTTTTTT
>TRBJ2-3|TRBV25-1|many|NA
CASSRTFTDTQYF
TGTGCCAGCAGCCGGACTTTCACAGATACGCAGTATTTT
>TRBJ2-1|TRBV10-3|NA|NA
CAINRVIDDEQFF
TGTGCCATCAACAGGGTCATCGACGATGAGCAGTTCTTC
>TRBJ1-5|TRBV4-1|many|NA
CASSQDPNLNQPQHF
TGCGCCAGCAGCCAAGACCCCAACCTCAATCAGCCCCAGCATTTT
>TRBJ2-3|TRBV3-1|many|NA
CASSLDHTDTQYF
TGTGCCAGCAGCCTCGACCACACAGATACGCAGTATTTT
>TRBJ2-7|TRBV12-3/TRBV12-4|many|TRBD1
CASSRDSSYEQYF
TGTGCCAGCAGCCGGGACAGCTCCTACGAGCAGTACTTC
>TRBJ2-1|TRBV6-6|NA|TRBD1
CASTRRQGVSYNEQFF
TGTGCCAGCACCAGACGACAGGGGGTATCCTACAATGAGCAGTTCTTC
>TRBJ1-2|TRBV19|NA|TRBD1
CASSIKGQGAGYTF
TGTGCCAGTAGTATAAAGGGACAGGGGGCTGGCTACACCTTC
>TRBJ1-5|TRBV29-1|few|TRBD1
CSVRLTGTYSQHF
TGCAGCGTTCGGTTGACAGGGACATACTCCCAGCATTTT
>TRBJ1-2|TRBV14|many|TRBD1
CASRPTGLSGYTF
TGTGCCAGCAGGCCGACAGGGCTGAGCGGCTACACCTTC
>TRBJ2-5|TRBV6-5|few|NA
CASRMTTGTQYF
TGTGCCAGCAGAATGACGACGGGGACCCAGTACTTC
>TRBJ1-2|TRBV19|NA|NA
CASSIEEGAGYGYTF
TGTGCCAGTAGTATAGAGGAAGGGGCTGGTTATGGCTACACCTTC
>TRBJ2-1|TRBV5-4|many|NA
CASSSPSDNEQFF
TGTGCCAGCAGCTCACCCTCGGACAATGAGCAGTTCTTC
>TRBJ1-2|TRBV19|NA|TRBD1
CASKGQGENYGYTF
TGTGCCAGTAAGGGACAGGGAGAGAACTATGGCTACACCTTC
>TRBJ1-1|TRBV5-1|many|NA
CASSLDLEGTEAFF
TGCGCCAGCAGCTTGGACTTGGAGGGGACTGAAGCTTTCTTT
>TRBJ2-1|TRBV20-1|NA|NA
CSARDPAGNEQFF
TGCAGTGCTAGAGATCCAGCTGGCAATGAGCAGTTCTTC
>TRBJ1-2|TRBV28|few|NA
CASSSLGSLNGYTF
TGTGCCAGCAGCTCCCTGGGTAGTTTAAATGGCTACACCTTC
>TRBJ2-7|TRBV27|few|NA
CASSLSVGRIYEQYF
TGTGCCAGCAGTTTATCCGTGGGGCGTATCTACGAGCAGTACTTC
>TRBJ2-7|TRBV5-1|many|TRBD2
CASRTSGRAGEEEQYF
TGCGCCAGCAGGACTAGCGGGAGGGCCGGGGAGGAGGAGCAGTACTTC
>TRBJ2-2|TRBV4-1|many|NA
CASSQKEGFGAGELFF
TGCGCCAGCAGCCAAAAAGAGGGCTTTGGGGCCGGGGAGCTGTTTTTT
>TRBJ2-1|TRBV9|many|NA
CASSGMGANEQFF
TGTGCCAGCAGCGGGATGGGGGCCAATGAGCAGTTCTTC